This paragraph covers one T cell receptor (beta chain) sequence. In TCRdb, the 5' RACE reads were re-called with MiXCR into one record per CDR3 protein. The repertoire includes tens of thousands of distinct CDR3 sequences, about 30% of them detected once, and approximately 39% sits in the top ten. This specimen belongs to a study of T-cell memory formation after mild COVID-19. Study information: TCR clustering was largely donor specific.

This CDR3 is 15 amino acids long. Per germline, CDR1 SGHTS and CDR2 YDEGEE. The germline V and J ends were trimmed by 1 base and 1 base, with 11 bases remaining between them. The material sequenced was PBMCs or a T cell subset sorted from them (not recorded which). The J gene is TRBJ1-1, the V gene TRBV5-8, with TRBD1 as a possible D gene (5 bases). This receptor was obtained from a man younger than 30 who had mild COVID-19 (a few samples of this study predate the infection). Cell type and time point are not known. In DNA, the CDR3 is TGTGCCAGCAGCTTGACGTCTGGGGGGAACACTGAAGCTTTCTTT. Residues: CASSLTSGGNTEAFF. The whole variable domain, filled in from reference TRBV5-8 and TRBJ1-1, reads EAGVTQSPTHLIKTRGQQATLRCSPISGHTSVYWYQQALGLGLQFLLWYDEGEERNRGNFPPRFSGRQFPNYSSELNVNALELEDSALYLCASSLTSGGNTEAFFGQGTRLTVV.